These 20 T cell receptor beta chains were all obtained from the same sample, sequenced in a study of tumor-infiltrating lymphocytes in primary liver carcinoma. A constant-region primer served to make TCR beta cDNA from roughly 460 ng total RNA. It was through three nested multiplex PCR rounds of slightly modified ARM-PCR that TCR beta libraries arose. TRBV1-TRBV30 forward primers paired with a C-beta reverse primer were used in the first two PCR rounds, which ran roughly 11 cycles each. TCRdb processed the multiplex PCR reads anew with MiXCR; each CDR3 protein has one entry. The sample consists of under 25,000 distinct CDR3 sequences, about 74% of them appearing once. Between about 19 and 34 mg of unsorted bulk tissue served as the source from which RNA and DNA were co-extracted. Material: liver tumor tissue from sampling region 5. Sample subset: tumor region T5, tumor centre. The receptors shown here come from a woman in her thirties with primary liver carcinoma and hepatitis B virus infection.

This clonotype appeared a single time. Likely a read error: the CDR3 ends without its conserved phenylalanine or tryptophan. It is unclear where the CDR3 begins or ends on the DNA, so no DNA is shown, and the CDR3 is as TCRdb lists it. The chain couples TRBV4-3 to TRBJ2-5; the table's D call, TRBD2, was not checked against the DNA. Termini included, the CDR3 measures 14 amino acids. From germline, CDR1 is LGHNA and CDR2 YSLEER. This CDR3 reads CASNPTRRQETHCL.

On this clonotype: Because it lacks the conserved phenylalanine or tryptophan at the end, this CDR3 is likely a read error. It is unclear where the CDR3 begins or ends on the DNA, so no DNA is shown, and the CDR3 is as TCRdb lists it. This chain connects TRBV12-3 or TRBV12-4 to TRBJ2-5; no DNA check was done on the table's D call, TRBD1. The length of the CDR3 is 16 amino acids, counting both ends. The CDR3 region is CASSFRTGGTQGTQYS.

The CDR3 nucleotides are TGTGCCAGCAGACCCCTGACTAACAGTTTTACCGAGCAGTACTTC. Amino acids: CASRPLTNSFTEQYF. J is TRBJ2-7 and V is TRBV28; D is possibly TRBD2 (5 bases). Germline assignment: CDR1 MDHEN and CDR2 SYDVKM. Trimming pared 6 bases from V and 6 bases from J, leaving 21 bases between. This CDR3 region has 15 residues.

The gene calls are TRBV6-6 and TRBJ2-6; D unclear. Trimming took off 8 bases at V and 5 bases at J, with 16 bases between the two ends. Germline CDR1 is MNHNY and CDR2 is SVGAGI (reference sequence). The CDR3 consists of 15 residues. CDR3 region: CASFLEKDRANVLTF. The CDR3 DNA sequence: TGTGCCAGCTTCCTCGAAAAGGATAGGGCCAACGTCCTGACTTTC.

This clonotype was recorded a few times. A much larger clone is a single base away; this may be a read error. The chain is built from TRBV2 and TRBJ2-7, with unresolved D. Germline V lookup: CDR1 SNHLY, CDR2 FYNNEI. V gave up 3 bases and J gave up 5 bases, with 17 bases separating them. This CDR3 has 15 residues. CDR3 coding DNA: TGTGCCAGCAGTGATCTGTGGCCAGGAACCCACGAGCAGTACTTC. It yields the protein CASSDLWPGTHEQYF.

The V and J genes are TRBV11-2 and TRBJ1-1; 9 nucleotides align to TRBD1. The trim removed 5 bases at V and 2 bases at J, leaving 21 bases unmatched. The CDR3 consists of 20 residues. CDR1 is SGHAT and CDR2 is FQNNGV in the germline V gene. CDR3 sequence (DNA): TGTGCCAGCAGCACTAGGGACAGGGAGCGCAAGAGGTGGAGTAACACTGAAGCTTTCTTT. Amino acid sequence: CASSTRDRERKRWSNTEAFF.

Comments on this clonotype: A single base separates this from a much larger clone, so it may be a read error. The chain carries TRBV6-5 and TRBJ1-1; possibly TRBD1 for D (6 bases). The CDR3 is made up of 17 amino acids. Per the germline V gene, CDR1 is MNHEY and CDR2 is SVGAGI. V lost 4 bases and J lost 1, with 19 bases in between. The CDR3 DNA is TGTGCCAGCAGTTGCTTAGGGGACAACGGGTGGAACACTGAAGCTTTCTTT. This codes for CASSCLGDNGWNTEAFF.

This clonotype showed up many times. The CDR3 sequence is CASETRSPYEQYF. CDR3 DNA: TGTGCCAGCGAGACACGGTCCCCCTACGAGCAGTACTTC. The rearrangement uses TRBV6-4 and TRBJ2-7; the D is unclear. With 8 bases removed from V and 2 bases from J, the gap between germline ends came to 13 bases. Germline assignment: CDR1 MRHNA and CDR2 SNTAGT. This CDR3 region has 13 residues.

This chain's CDR3 is CASSLFERTNYEQFF. The CDR3 region has the DNA TGTGCCAGCAGCTTGTTCGAGCGAACTAACTATGAGCAGTTCTTC. The chain carries TRBV11-2 and TRBJ2-1; D is ambiguous. This CDR3 has 15 amino acids. CDR1 is SGHAT and CDR2 is FQNNGV in the germline V gene. V was trimmed by 3 bases and J by 8 bases, leaving 17 bases between them.

For this clonotype: A read error may produce the germline difference seen at one junction end. The chain is built from TRBV6-1 and TRBJ1-1, with D uncertain. Germline V gives CDR1 MNHNS, CDR2 SASEGT. The CDR3 spans 14 residues. CDR3 bases: TGTACCAGCAGTGTTGAGAGGCGGTACACTGAAGCTTTCTTT. This encodes CTSSVERRYTEAFF.

The chain joins TRBV29-1 to TRBJ1-1; D is unclear. The CDR3 contains 12 residues. Looked up from germline, CDR1 is SQVTM and CDR2 is ANQGSEA. In DNA form, the CDR3 reads TGCATCGTCGAGACTGCGAGCACTGAAGCTTTCTTT. Its translation: CIVETASTEAFF.

The chain recombines TRBV12-3 or TRBV12-4 with TRBJ2-5; 8 bases map to TRBD1. The CDR3 covers 16 residues. The J segment lost 13 bases and the V segment lost 3 bases, leaving 19 bases of the junction unmatched. The CDR3 loop is CASSFRTGGTREIRYF. The CDR3 bases are TGTGCCAGCAGTTTTCGTACAGGGGGAACACGGGAGATCCGGTACTTC.

The rearrangement links TRBV6-1 to TRBJ2-7; TRBD2 might be the D (5 bases). Germline V gene data show CDR1 as MNHNS and CDR2 as SASEGT. Between the trimmed V and J ends, which lost 6 bases and 2 bases, there was a span of 17 bases. There are 15 residues in the CDR3. CDR3 protein: CASRLGRRGTYEQYF. In DNA form, the CDR3 reads TGTGCCAGCAGACTCGGCCGTCGGGGAACCTACGAGCAGTACTTC.

The chain uses TRBV4-1 and TRBJ2-1, with D perhaps matching TRBD2 (5 bases). V was shortened by 2 bases and J by 3 bases, with 17 bases between the two germline ends. The CDR3 has 17 amino acids. Germline-derived CDR1 and CDR2 are MGHRA and YSYEKL. The CDR3 spells CASSQWSASSRYNEQFF. The CDR3 DNA sequence: TGCGCCAGCAGCCAATGGTCGGCTAGCTCCCGCTACAATGAGCAGTTCTTC.

Comments on this clonotype: At one end the junction does not follow the germline gene, possibly because of a read error. This rearrangement joins TRBV6-1 to TRBJ2-2; D is undetermined. The germline V gene encodes CDR1 MNHNS and CDR2 SASEGT. The CDR3 spans 19 residues. This CDR3 reads CASSETLPGCAANTGELFF. CDR3 nucleotide sequence: TGTGCCAGTAGTGAAACCCTTCCCGGGTGCGCGGCGAACACCGGGGAGCTGTTTTTT.

This clonotype rates as large. The chain is built from TRBV24-1 and TRBJ2-3; D possibly matches TRBD1 or TRBD2 (5 bases each). From germline, CDR1 is KGHDR and CDR2 SFDVKD. CDR3 size: 14 residues. Trimming left V 3 bases short and J 9 bases short, with 15 bases between. CDR3 in DNA: TGTGCCACCAGTGATGCTATCGGGACGGTGACGCAGTATTTT. Its translation: CATSDAIGTVTQYF.

To note about this clonotype: The junction does not match germline at one end; this may be a read error. The chain uses TRBV29-1 and TRBJ2-1; D is perhaps TRBD2 (5 bases). Germline V CDR1 and CDR2: SQVTM, ANQGSEA. The CDR3 contains 12 residues. CDR3 in DNA: TGCAACGCCTTAAGCGACTACAATGAGCGGTTCTTC. It yields the protein CNALSDYNERFF.

In regard to this clonotype: Since the CDR3 does not end with the conserved phenylalanine or tryptophan, this likely comes from a read error. This chain connects TRBV29-1 to TRBJ2-1; no clear D. V was pared by 7 bases and J by 9 bases, with 19 bases between. This CDR3 spans 13 amino acids. Germline V gives CDR1 SQVTM, CDR2 ANQGSEA. CDR3 in DNA: TGCAGCGACCGTGCGGTGGGTGAGAGTGAGCAGTTCCTC. Protein product: CSDRAVGESEQFL.

About this clonotype: A read error may be the cause here, since a much bigger clone is one base away. This rearrangement joins TRBV10-3 to TRBJ2-3; the match to TRBD1 covers 7 bases. CDR1 is ENHRY and CDR2 is SYGVKD in the germline V gene. The CDR3 extends over 12 amino acids. The CDR3: CGISEGQATQYF. The CDR3 nucleotides read TGTGGCATCAGCGAAGGACAGGCTACGCAGTATTTT.

The chain carries TRBV11-2 and TRBJ2-2; no reliable D call. The CDR3 has 16 residues. Germline CDR1 is SGHAT and CDR2 is FQNNGV. Trimming removed 6 bases from V and 1 base from J, with 15 bases in between. CDR3 sequence reads: CASSPDLQLNTGELFF. The CDR3 nucleotides read TGTGCCAGCAGTCCCGATCTCCAGTTGAACACCGGGGAGCTGTTTTTT.